This entry features one TCR beta chain sequence. Only in-frame clones appear in the TCRdb table, and some are missing; sequencing was by immunoSEQ multiplex PCR. The sample holds approximately 360,000 clones, approximately 88% seen once. The junction had 7 bases not matched to a gene; V was cut back by 9 bases and J by 8 bases. This CDR3 is 11 amino acids long. Germline CDR1 is SGHDT and CDR2 is YYEEEE. This sample is part of a study of blood T cell repertoires in COVID-19. Sequenced input: PBMCs or T cells enriched from blood (not recorded which). The TCR comes from a woman aged 25 to 39 with acute COVID-19. The J gene is TRBJ1-2, the V gene TRBV5-6, with TRBD1 identical over 7 bases. CDR3 protein: CATSTGDGYTF. The DNA of the CDR3 is TGTGCCACCAGTACAGGGGACGGCTACACCTTC.